A selection of T cell receptor beta chains follows, all from one sample in a study of blood T cell repertoires in COVID-19. Sequencing used immunoSEQ multiplex PCR; TCRdb keeps in-frame clones, though not all of them. The sample yields roughly 500,000 clones, more than 75% seen once. Material: PBMCs or T cells enriched from blood (not recorded which). The receptor set was obtained from a woman between 40 and 55 years old who had recovered from COVID-19. Both conserved end residues are part of each CDR3. Fields, in order: V gene, J gene, D gene, clone size, CDR3 DNA, CDR3 protein. A D gene is named only where the DNA matches it firmly. Clone sizes are given selectively: once, few, many, or a class where the clone is expanded.

>TRBV13|TRBJ2-7|-|once
TGTGCCAGCGCCGATGCGACAGCGAACTACGAGCAGTACTTC
CASADATANYEQYF
>TRBV27|TRBJ2-1|TRBD2|-
TGTGCCAGCAGTTGGGGGGGTCGTAGCTCCTACAATGAGCAGTTCTTC
CASSWGGRSSYNEQFF
>TRBV7-2|TRBJ1-6|-|-
TGTGCCAGCAGCTTAGTCAGTTTCAGGGATAGCCTGGATAATTCACCCCTCCACTTT
CASSLVSFRDSLDNSPLHF
>TRBV7-9|TRBJ1-6|TRBD1|once
TGTGCCAGCAGTTCCCCCGGGACAGGGGATTCCTATAATTCACCCCTCCACTTT
CASSSPGTGDSYNSPLHF
>TRBV7-2|TRBJ2-2|TRBD1|-
TGTGCCAGCAGGACAGGGGGCATCACCGGGGAGCTGTTTTTT
CASRTGGITGELFF
>TRBV12-3/TRBV12-4|TRBJ1-5|-|-
TGTGCCAGCAGCCGACAAAGCAATCAGCCCCAGCATTTT
CASSRQSNQPQHF
>TRBV7-2|TRBJ2-5|TRBD2|-
TGTGCCAGCAGCTTGGGCGGGAGCCCTGAGACCCAGTACTTC
CASSLGGSPETQYF
>TRBV9|TRBJ2-7|TRBD2|once
TGTGCCAGCAGCCCGAGACTAGCGGGAGGGCCTCACTACGAGCAGTACTTC
CASSPRLAGGPHYEQYF
>TRBV10-3|TRBJ2-7|-|-
TGTGCCATCGCGGGGGCAGCTCTCGGGCAGTACTTC
CAIAGAALGQYF
>TRBV7-2|TRBJ1-2|-|-
TGTGCCAGCAGCTCCCGGGGAGGGTCGAACTATGGCTACACCTTC
CASSSRGGSNYGYTF
>TRBV5-4|TRBJ2-7|-|-
TGTGCCAGCAGCTTGACTCCAGGCCGCCATCCACCCTACGAGCAGTACTTC
CASSLTPGRHPPYEQYF
>TRBV5-1|TRBJ2-3|TRBD2|-
TGCGCCAGCGGTGGACTAGCGGGAGGACTAGATACGCAGTATTTT
CASGGLAGGLDTQYF
>TRBV4-3|TRBJ2-2|TRBD2|once
TGCGCCAGCAGCCTCGGGACTAGCGGGAACACCGGGGAGCTGTTTTTT
CASSLGTSGNTGELFF
>TRBV7-2|TRBJ1-5|-|-
TGTGCCAGCAGCTTAGATCTAGGGGGTAATCAGCCCCAGCATTTT
CASSLDLGGNQPQHF
>TRBV7-8|TRBJ2-1|TRBD2|-
TGTGCCAGCAGCCCAGGGGGACTAGCGGCCAATGAGCAGTTCTTC
CASSPGGLAANEQFF
>TRBV4-2|TRBJ1-6|TRBD1|-
TGTGCCAGCAGCACGGTCCAGGGGGAATCACCCCTCCACTTT
CASSTVQGESPLHF
>TRBV5-1|TRBJ2-7|TRBD1|-
TGCGCCAGCAGCATTGGGACAGGAGCCTTGGGAGGCGAGCAGTACTTC
CASSIGTGALGGEQYF
>TRBV7-2|TRBJ1-1|-|-
TGTGCCAGCAGCTTATTTGGGGGAGGGGACACTGAAGCTTTCTTT
CASSLFGGGDTEAFF
>TRBV7-8|TRBJ1-5|-|-
TGTGCCAGCAGCCACCCGGGAGAGCCCCAGCATTTT
CASSHPGEPQHF
>TRBV11-3|TRBJ2-1|-|-
TGTGCCAGCAGCCCCAGCAGGGCAAGTGAGCAGTTCTTC
CASSPSRASEQFF
>TRBV5-6|TRBJ2-3|TRBD1|-
TGTGCCAGCAGCTTATTGGTGAGACAGGGGGTGAGCACAGATACGCAGTATTTT
CASSLLVRQGVSTDTQYF
>TRBV30|TRBJ1-2|TRBD1|few
TGTGCCTGGAGGTCGGCAGGGGGCTCTGGCTACACCTTC
CAWRSAGGSGYTF
>TRBV11-2|TRBJ2-1|TRBD2|-
TGTGCCAGCAGCTACCGCCCGGGAGGGAAATACAATGAGCAGTTCTTC
CASSYRPGGKYNEQFF
>TRBV5-1|TRBJ2-3|TRBD2|-
TGCGCCAGCAGCCGATCGCTAGCGGGAGGGCCCGTTACTAGCACAGATACGCAGTATTTT
CASSRSLAGGPVTSTDTQYF
>TRBV7-2|TRBJ2-7|TRBD1|-
TGTGCCAGCAGCGAGGACAGGGTCTTACAGTACTTC
CASSEDRVLQYF
>TRBV5-4|TRBJ1-3|-|-
TGTGCCAGCAGCTTACAGGGAGCTGGAAACACCATATATTTT
CASSLQGAGNTIYF
>TRBV10-3|TRBJ2-7|-|-
TGTGCCATCAGTGACAGGGACGAGCAGTACTTC
CAISDRDEQYF
>TRBV9|TRBJ2-3|-|once
TGTGCCAGCAGCGTAGACGGGGATACGCAGTATTTT
CASSVDGDTQYF
>TRBV29-1|TRBJ2-4|-|-
TGCAGCGTTGAGAGGGATTCGGACATTCAGTACTTC
CSVERDSDIQYF
>TRBV4-1|TRBJ2-5|-|-
TGCGCCAGCAGCCAACTAAACTCGGAGACCCAGTACTTC
CASSQLNSETQYF